One and the same sample provided the 22 T cell receptor beta chains below, sequenced in a study of cytomegalovirus exposure and HLA in healthy donors. PCR involved 60 Vbeta and 13 Jbeta primers. Some clones are missing from TCRdb's copy, which holds only in-frame ones; the method was immunoSEQ multiplex PCR. Altogether some 65,000 clones are present, over 50% being singletons, with the ten largest covering around 2.7%. Sequenced sample: PBMCs. Receptors originate from a man under 40 in good health and CMV-seronegative.

This sequence joins TRBV9 and TRBJ1-5; D may be TRBD1 (6 bases). V lost 0 bases and J 9 bases, leaving 10 bases between the germline ends. The V gene's germline CDR1 is SGDLS and CDR2 YYNGEE. The CDR3 length is 13 residues. The chain's CDR3 is CASSVETGRPQHF. CDR3 in DNA: TGTGCCAGCAGCGTAGAAACAGGGCGGCCCCAGCATTTT.

The V gene is TRBV7-8, the J gene TRBJ1-5; TRBD1 might be the D (5 bases). The CDR3 contains 16 residues. V lost 1 base and J lost 0, with 10 bases in between. Germline V lookup: CDR1 SGHVS, CDR2 FQNEAQ. The CDR3 nucleotides are TGTGCCAGCAGCTTAGGCGGGGCATATAGCAATCAGCCCCAGCATTTT. Translating gives CASSLGGAYSNQPQHF.

The V gene is TRBV5-1, the J gene TRBJ1-2; 7 positions match TRBD1. This CDR3 spans 14 amino acids. Germline lookup yields CDR1 SGHRS and CDR2 YFSETQ. V dropped 3 bases and J dropped 3; count of bases not matched to a gene: 5. CDR3 protein: CASSSSRGYYGYTF. The CDR3 DNA follows: TGCGCCAGCAGCTCCTCCAGGGGGTACTATGGCTACACCTTC.

J is TRBJ1-1 and V is TRBV5-1, with D perhaps TRBD1 (5 bases). The CDR3 contains 14 residues. V was trimmed by 4 bases and J by 5 bases, leaving 15 bases between them. In germline, CDR1 is SGHRS, CDR2 YFSETQ. This CDR3 is CASSPAGVDTEAFF. The CDR3 nucleotides are TGCGCCAGCAGCCCGGCGGGGGTCGATACTGAAGCTTTCTTT.

CDR3 coding DNA: TGCGCCAGCAGTCCATGTTGCTCCTACGAGCAGTACTTC. Protein: CASSPCCSYEQYF. The rearrangement uses TRBV23-1 and TRBJ2-7; D is undetermined. TRBV23-1 is given ORF status, its function remaining uncertain. V shed 4 bases and J shed 0 bases, with 7 bases lying between them. CDR3 length equals 13 residues.

The chain is built from TRBV7-9 and TRBJ2-7; TRBD1 matches 9 bases. V trimming: 6 bases; J trimming: 9 bases; junction bases outside the gene matches: 9. The germline V gene has CDR1 SEHNR and CDR2 FQNEAQ (reference sequence). CDR3 length: 13 residues. In nucleotides, the CDR3 is TGTGCCAGCAGTTTCCCCGGGACAGGGCGGCAGTACTTC. Protein: CASSFPGTGRQYF.

The chain employs TRBV30 and TRBJ1-1, with D perhaps TRBD1 (5 bases). Germline V gives CDR1 GTSNPN, CDR2 SVGIG (reference sequence). The V and J ends lost 2 bases and 3 bases respectively, with 7 bases between them. This CDR3 has 12 amino acids. CDR3 coding DNA: TGTGCCTGGAGTATAGGGGACACTGAAGCTTTCTTT. Its translation is CAWSIGDTEAFF.

This sequence joins TRBV6-5 and TRBJ1-2; a weak D match, TRBD1 (5 bases). The CDR3 has 14 residues. Trimming pared 5 bases from V and 8 bases from J, leaving 18 bases between. The germline CDR1 and CDR2 sequences are MNHEY and SVGAGI. CDR3 in DNA: TGTGCCAGCAGTCCACCGGGACTACTGGGGGGCTACACCTTC. Residues: CASSPPGLLGGYTF.

This sequence joins TRBV15 and TRBJ2-1, with 10 positions matching TRBD2. J gave up 5 bases and V 0 bases, and 1 base lay outside the gene matches. CDR3 length equals 15 residues. CDR1 and CDR2 from the germline V gene are LNHNV and YYDKDF (reference sequence). CDR3 in amino acids: CATSRESGGDNEQFF. The CDR3, as DNA: TGTGCCACCAGCAGAGAAAGCGGGGGGGACAATGAGCAGTTCTTC.

This chain connects TRBV7-2 to TRBJ1-1; maybe TRBD1 (5 bases). Germline-derived CDR1 and CDR2 are SGHTA and FQGNSA. There are 14 residues in the CDR3. V was pared by 4 bases and J by 1 base, with 10 bases between. CDR3 region: CASSSDGANTEAFF. The CDR3 DNA follows: TGTGCCAGCAGCTCCGATGGGGCGAACACTGAAGCTTTCTTT.

The chain couples TRBV30 to TRBJ1-1, with D tentatively TRBD1 (6 bases). Germline CDR1 is GTSNPN and CDR2 is SVGIG (reference sequence). The CDR3 is 15 amino acids. The ends were cut back, 5 bases at V and 5 bases at J, with 21 bases in the middle. Here the CDR3 reads CAWSGDRPWGTEAFF. In DNA, the CDR3 is TGTGCCTGGTCCGGAGACAGGCCGTGGGGAACTGAAGCTTTCTTT.

This chain joins TRBV2 and TRBJ1-5; D call uncertain. Trimming took 6 bases from V and 3 from J, leaving 15 bases between them. Germline V gene sequence: CDR1 SNHLY, CDR2 FYNNEI. CDR3 length: 15 residues. CDR3 DNA sequence: TGTGCCAGCAGCCCAATAGACCGGGACAATCAGCCCCAGCATTTT. It encodes CASSPIDRDNQPQHF.

The chain links TRBV4-1 to TRBJ2-5; possible D gene TRBD2, 5 bases. This CDR3 has 14 residues. The germline V gene has CDR1 MGHRA and CDR2 YSYEKL. The V and J ends lost 4 bases and 1 base respectively, with 10 bases between them. DNA of the CDR3: TGCGCCAGCAGCCCGGTTGAGGGCCAAGAGACCCAGTACTTC. Translation: CASSPVEGQETQYF.

The V call is TRBV4-1, the J call TRBJ1-2, with 9 bases identical to TRBD1. The V segment lost 0 bases and the J segment 8 bases; nucleotides outside the gene matches: 7. This CDR3 spans 15 amino acids. Germline CDR1 and CDR2: MGHRA and YSYEKL. CDR3 nucleotides: TGCGCCAGCAGCCAAGATCGGACAGGGGTGCGCGGCTACACCTTC. Translation: CASSQDRTGVRGYTF.

The gene calls are TRBV10-3 and TRBJ2-7; possibly TRBD2 for D (7 bases). The V end lost 5 bases, the J end lost 5 bases, and 10 bases lay between the germline ends. Per germline, CDR1 ENHRY and CDR2 SYGVKD. CDR3 length equals 12 residues. The CDR3 region is CAISQGGDEQYF. CDR3 nucleotide sequence: TGTGCCATCAGTCAAGGGGGGGACGAGCAGTACTTC.

This rearrangement joins TRBV18 to TRBJ1-5, with 12 positions matching TRBD1. The germline V gene encodes CDR1 KGHSH and CDR2 LQKENI. CDR3 length: 15 residues. The trim removed 6 bases at V and 7 bases at J, leaving 7 bases unmatched. CDR3 sequence (DNA): TGTGCCAGCTCGCTGGGACAGGGGGCGAGGCAGCCCCAGCATTTT. Encoded protein: CASSLGQGARQPQHF.

The V and J genes are TRBV11-2 and TRBJ1-6, with 11 bases fitting TRBD1. The CDR3 totals 16 residues. V was pared by 5 bases and J by 7 bases, with 7 bases of the junction left unmatched. Germline CDR1 is SGHAT and CDR2 is FQNNGV. The DNA of the CDR3 is TGTGCCAGCAGCCCCTGGACAGGGGGCTCGAATTCACCCCTCCACTTT. Its translation is CASSPWTGGSNSPLHF. The whole variable domain, remainder taken from reference TRBV11-2 and TRBJ1-6, is EAGVAQSPRYKIIEKRQSVAFWCNPISGHATLYWYQQILGQGPKLLIQFQNNGVVDDSQLPKDRFSAERLKGVDSTLKIQPAKLEDSAVYLCASSPWTGGSNSPLHFGNGTRLTVT.

The genes are TRBV6-1 and TRBJ2-7, with D perhaps matching TRBD1 (5 bases). Trimming left V 1 base short and J 7 bases short, with 11 bases between. The length of the CDR3 is 13 residues. In germline, CDR1 is MNHNS, CDR2 SASEGT. The CDR3 spells CASSEVTGREQYF. The DNA of the CDR3 is TGTGCCAGCAGTGAAGTAACAGGACGGGAGCAGTACTTC.

The chain couples TRBV2 to TRBJ2-7; 12 bases are shared with TRBD1. V was pared by 8 bases and J by 4 bases, with 6 bases of the junction left unmatched. CDR3 length: 14 amino acids. Germline V gene data show CDR1 as SNHLY and CDR2 as FYNNEI. DNA of the CDR3: TGTGCCAGCTCCCGGGACAGGGGGCCGTACGAGCAGTACTTC. Translating it yields CASSRDRGPYEQYF.

This clone was counted a few times. V is TRBV5-1 and J is TRBJ1-4; D may be TRBD1 (6 bases). The CDR3 totals 14 residues. Germline V lookup: CDR1 SGHRS, CDR2 YFSETQ. V was pared by 5 bases and J by 5 bases, with 13 bases between. DNA for the CDR3: TGCGCCAGCAGTGAGAGGACAGTCAATGAAAAACTGTTTTTT. It specifies CASSERTVNEKLFF.

The genes are TRBV6-1 and TRBJ1-2; TRBD1 might be the D (5 bases). This CDR3 is 14 amino acids long. Trimming took 4 bases from V and 2 from J, leaving 11 bases between them. Germline assignment: CDR1 MNHNS and CDR2 SASEGT. In DNA form, the CDR3 reads TGTGCCAGCAGTGGGGGCGCAGGCAACTATGGCTACACCTTC. Its protein product is CASSGGAGNYGYTF.

The gene calls are TRBV6-5 and TRBJ2-7; tentative D call: TRBD1 (6 bases). Trimming took 0 bases from V and 3 from J, leaving 9 bases between them. Germline-derived CDR1 and CDR2 are MNHEY and SVGAGI. This CDR3 is 14 amino acids long. CDR3 coding DNA: TGTGCCAGCAGTTACTCGACAGGATTCTACGAGCAGTACTTC. Protein product: CASSYSTGFYEQYF.